This T cell receptor beta chain was found in a study of shared clonotypes between healthy human individuals. At the level of the study: Plates per donor: three CD4 naive, three CD4 memory, two CD8 naive, one CD8 memory.

CD45RA+ naive and CD45RA-negative memory subsets were separated from CD4+ cells. The CDR3 runs to 14 residues. Trimming removed 1 base from V and 5 bases from J, with 9 bases in between. The germline gives CDR1 LNHDA, CDR2 SQIVND (reference sequence). Genomic DNA (from each subset) was split evenly across several immunoSEQ plates. Sorted-subset replicate PCR reactions were performed with about 200 ng DNA, corresponding to about 30,000 T cell genomes. Generated by immunoSEQ multiplex PCR, the TCRdb table keeps only in-frame clones and is missing some. The profile shows under 1,100,000 clones, approximately 68% of them singletons.

The sequence derives from a man aged 18 to 29 in good health. The sequencing sample was made of memory CD4+ T cells sorted from blood. The subset here: CD45RA-negative fraction. V gene TRBV19 combines with J gene TRBJ1-5, with D uncertain. The CDR3 DNA is TGTGCCAGTAGTATAGGTACGGGGTATCAGCCCCAGCATTTT. Protein sequence: CASSIGTGYQPQHF.